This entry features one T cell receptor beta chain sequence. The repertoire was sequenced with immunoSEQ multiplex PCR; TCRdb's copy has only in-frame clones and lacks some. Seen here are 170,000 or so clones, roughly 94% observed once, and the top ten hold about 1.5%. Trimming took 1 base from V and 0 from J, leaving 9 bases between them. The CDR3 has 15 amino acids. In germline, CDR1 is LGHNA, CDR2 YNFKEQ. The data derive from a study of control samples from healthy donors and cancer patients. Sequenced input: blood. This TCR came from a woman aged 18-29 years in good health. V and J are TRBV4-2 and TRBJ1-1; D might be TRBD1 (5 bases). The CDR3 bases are TGTGCCAGCAGCCAAGGCAGGGCCATGAACACTGAAGCTTTCTTT. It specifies CASSQGRAMNTEAFF.